Only a few counts were recorded for the clone carrying this T cell receptor beta chain. The antigen is undetermined. CDR1 SGHVS and CDR2 FQNEAQ come from the germline V gene. The ends were cut back, 5 bases at V and 4 bases at J, with 17 bases in the middle. This CDR3 spans 15 amino acids. The sample originates from a study of T cell responses to AZD1222 COVID-19 vaccine. Study-wide results and limits: Within unmutated variant regions lay the reported targets of nearly half of spike-specific TCRs. Donors, mostly white British, included more females; clonal diversity was possibly underestimated.

TCRdb keeps only in-frame clones here, not all; method: immunoSEQ multiplex PCR. Here the sample spans about 120,000 clones, approximately 93% being singletons. The chain is built from TRBV7-8 and TRBJ1-2, with TRBD1 as a possible D gene (5 bases). The clonotype was recovered from an adult in good health. This material consisted of peripheral blood, taken on day 0 of AZD1222 vaccination. The CDR3, as DNA: TGTGCCAGCAGCGTCGGGACGGCCTCTCCCTATGGCTACACCTTC. It specifies CASSVGTASPYGYTF.